A single sample gave rise to the 21 T cell receptor beta chains below, sequenced in a study of PD-1 blockade in classical Hodgkin lymphoma (TCRdb year 2020). The intended sense of this specimen's time point label: newly diagnosed, previously untreated cHL patient sample. The receptor library was made with the immunoSEQ multiplex PCR assay. The table comes from immuneACCESS by way of TCRdb, which keeps in-frame sequences with V and J called. Part of the clones is missing from these tables; in studies checked, under half for an unresolved V gene and the rest for unknown reasons. The sample profile shows some 70,000 clones; 93% of them were found once. The leading ten clones occupy approximately 2.5% of the sample. Sequencing was performed on peripheral blood mononuclear cells (PBMCs). These receptors all come from a human donor with classical Hodgkin lymphoma.

This chain joins TRBV9 and TRBJ2-2, with 8 positions matching TRBD2. CDR3 length equals 16 residues. V was pared by 4 bases and J by 5 bases, with 10 bases of the junction left unmatched. Per the germline V gene, CDR1 is SGDLS and CDR2 is YYNGEE. This chain's CDR3 is CASSSSSGSGTGELFF. The CDR3 coding sequence is TGTGCCAGCAGCTCCTCAAGCGGGAGCGGAACCGGGGAGCTGTTTTTT.

This chain uses TRBV10-3 with TRBJ1-1, with D maybe TRBD1 (5 bases). V was clipped by 7 bases and J by 3 bases, with 12 bases between them. CDR1 is ENHRY and CDR2 is SYGVKD in the germline V gene. CDR3 length: 13 residues. DNA for the CDR3: TGTGCCATCAAGCAGGGTTGGGACACTGAAGCTTTCTTT. Protein sequence: CAIKQGWDTEAFF.

The chain has TRBV28 and TRBJ1-2; D gene unclear. Trimming removed 2 bases from V and 4 bases from J, with 17 bases in between. The germline CDR1 and CDR2 sequences are MDHEN and SYDVKM. This CDR3 is built from 16 residues. CDR3 residues: CASSLTIPGRPYGYTF. The CDR3 coding sequence is TGTGCCAGCAGTTTAACCATACCAGGACGGCCCTATGGCTACACCTTC.

The V gene is TRBV25-1, the J gene TRBJ2-1, with TRBD2 matching 10 bases. After removal of 3 bases from V and 5 bases from J, the junction contained 10 bases not matched to a gene. This CDR3 is built from 17 residues. The germline CDR1 and CDR2 sequences are MGHDK and SYGVNS. The DNA for the CDR3 is TGTGCCAGCAGTGATAGTGGGGGACTAGCGCCGAACAATGAGCAGTTCTTC. This sequence encodes CASSDSGGLAPNNEQFF.

The chain links TRBV6-1 to TRBJ2-7, with D possibly matching TRBD1 (6 bases). Deletions cut 5 bases from V and 0 bases from J, with 8 bases between. The CDR3 contains 13 residues. Germline lookup yields CDR1 MNHNS and CDR2 SASEGT. The DNA of the CDR3 is TGTGCCAGCAGTAGACAGGACTCCTACGAGCAGTACTTC. This translates into CASSRQDSYEQYF.

V usage is TRBV18 and J usage is TRBJ2-5; TRBD1 aligns across 7 bases. J was trimmed by 4 bases and V by 3 bases; bases with no gene match: 11. This CDR3 has 16 residues. Germline CDR1 KGHSH, CDR2 LQKENI. The CDR3 spells CASSPPTGRRGETQYF. The CDR3 DNA sequence: TGTGCCAGCTCACCCCCGACAGGGCGTAGAGGAGAGACCCAGTACTTC. The full variable domain, rest sourced from reference TRBV18 and TRBJ2-5, is NAGVMQNPRHLVRRRGQEARLRCSPMKGHSHVYWYRQLPEEGLKFMVYLQKENIIDESGMPKERFSAEFPKEGPSILRIQQVVRGDSAAYFCASSPPTGRRGETQYFGPGTRLLVL.

This chain uses TRBV25-1 with TRBJ1-4; the D is unclear. The length of the CDR3 is 15 residues. V shed 2 bases and J shed 2 bases, with 9 bases lying between them. Germline CDR1 is MGHDK and CDR2 is SYGVNS. The CDR3 protein is CASSETGVTNEKLFF. The CDR3 DNA sequence: TGTGCCAGCAGTGAAACCGGAGTTACTAATGAAAAACTGTTTTTT.

This rearrangement joins TRBV9 to TRBJ2-1; 10 positions match TRBD2. The V segment lost 0 bases and the J segment 7 bases; nucleotides outside the gene matches: 4. CDR3 length: 15 residues. From germline, CDR1 is SGDLS and CDR2 YYNGEE. The CDR3 bases are TGTGCCAGCAGCGTAGCTAGCGGGAGTTCGAATGAGCAGTTCTTC. It specifies CASSVASGSSNEQFF. Supplemented by reference TRBV9 and TRBJ2-1, the full variable domain reads DSGVTQTPKHLITATGQRVTLRCSPRSGDLSVYWYQQSLDQGLQFLIQYYNGEERAKGNILERFSAQQFPDLHSELNLSSLELGDSALYFCASSVASGSSNEQFFGPGTRLTVL.

The V and J genes are TRBV2 and TRBJ2-3; TRBD1 matches 10 bases. Germline V gene data show CDR1 as SNHLY and CDR2 as FYNNEI. CDR3 size: 15 residues. V shed 6 bases, J shed 3 bases, and the junction held 6 bases outside the gene matches. CDR3 residues: CASRRQGAGTDTQYF. CDR3 nucleotide sequence: TGTGCCAGCAGGAGACAGGGGGCAGGAACAGATACGCAGTATTTT. The entire variable domain, with the rest obtained from reference TRBV2 and TRBJ2-3, is as follows: EPEVTQTPSHQVTQMGQEVILRCVPISNHLYFYWYRQILGQKVEFLVSFYNNEISEKSEIFDDQFSVERPDGSNFTLKIRSTKLEDSAMYFCASRRQGAGTDTQYFGPGTRLTVL.

The gene calls are TRBV7-9 and TRBJ1-2; 10 nucleotides align to TRBD1. This CDR3 is 14 amino acids long. The junction had 7 bases not matched to a gene; V was cut back by 3 bases and J by 9 bases. Germline CDR1 and CDR2: SEHNR and FQNEAQ (reference sequence). In nucleotides, the CDR3 is TGTGCCAGCAGCTTCTCGGACAGGGGGGTGAGCTACACCTTC. Its protein product is CASSFSDRGVSYTF.

The J gene is TRBJ2-5, the V gene TRBV4-3, with 12 bases lining up with TRBD2. The CDR3 runs to 17 residues. CDR1 is LGHNA and CDR2 is YSLEER in the germline V gene. After removal of 0 bases from V and 5 bases from J, the junction contained 7 bases not matched to a gene. DNA for the CDR3: TGCGCCAGCAGCCAAGAAGAGACTAGCGGGAGACACGAGACCCAGTACTTC. This gives the protein CASSQEETSGRHETQYF.

The V and J genes are TRBV7-8 and TRBJ2-1; no definite D call. Germline CDR1 is SGHVS and CDR2 is FQNEAQ. This CDR3 has 14 amino acids. The V gene lost 6 bases and the J gene lost 7 bases, with 16 bases spanning the gap. The CDR3: CASSPLGLENEQFF. CDR3 in DNA: TGTGCCAGCAGTCCTCTGGGTTTAGAAAATGAGCAGTTCTTC.

The gene calls are TRBV18 and TRBJ2-7, with 9 bases fitting TRBD1. The CDR3 extends over 15 amino acids. V trimming: 3 bases; J trimming: 4 bases; junction bases outside the gene matches: 7. Germline-derived CDR1 and CDR2 are KGHSH and LQKENI. CDR3: CASSPGTGTVYEQYF. In DNA, the CDR3 is TGTGCCAGCTCACCCGGGACAGGGACCGTTTACGAGCAGTACTTC.

The V call is TRBV7-2, the J call TRBJ1-3; maybe TRBD1 (6 bases). V lost 5 bases and J lost 0, with 17 bases in between. The V gene's germline CDR1 is SGHTA and CDR2 FQGNSA. The CDR3 consists of 17 residues. DNA of the CDR3: TGTGCCAGCAGCAGCTGGACAGCCGCTCTCTCTGGAAACACCATATATTTT. Translating gives CASSSWTAALSGNTIYF.

The gene calls are TRBV6-4 and TRBJ1-5; maybe TRBD1 (5 bases). Germline CDR1 reads MRHNA; CDR2 reads SNTAGT. The CDR3 consists of 15 residues. V was cut by 6 bases and J by 7 bases, with 19 bases left in between. CDR3 DNA sequence: TGTGCCAGCAGCGATGGACACGGGGTGGGCCAGCCCCAGCATTTT. Translating gives CASSDGHGVGQPQHF.

The V and J genes are TRBV5-4 and TRBJ2-3, with 11 bases fitting TRBD2. This CDR3 contains 15 residues. Trimming removed 6 bases from V and 3 bases from J; junction bases left unmatched: 6. Germline loops: CDR1 SGHNT, CDR2 YYREEE (reference sequence). The CDR3 DNA reads TGTGCCAGCACCCAAACTAGCGGGAGTACAGATACGCAGTATTTT. This encodes CASTQTSGSTDTQYF.

The chain employs TRBV2 and TRBJ2-3; 12 bases align to TRBD2. CDR1 is SNHLY, CDR2 FYNNEI, per germline. Losses at the gene ends were 5 bases for V and 6 bases for J; bases not matched to a gene: 3. The CDR3 loop spans 14 amino acids. CDR3 DNA sequence: TGTGCCAGCAGTACTAGCGGGAGGTCGGATACGCAGTATTTT. It specifies CASSTSGRSDTQYF.

The J gene is TRBJ1-5, the V gene TRBV19, with 8 bases matching TRBD1. The germline V gene encodes CDR1 LNHDA and CDR2 SQIVND (reference sequence). The CDR3 extends over 13 amino acids. With V trimmed by 5 bases and J by 4 bases, 1 base remained unmatched. CDR3 in amino acids: CASSGTGNQPQHF. In DNA form, the CDR3 reads TGTGCCAGTAGTGGGACAGGAAATCAGCCCCAGCATTTT.

The V call is TRBV5-4, the J call TRBJ2-2; the D is unclear. Germline lookup yields CDR1 SGHNT and CDR2 YYREEE (reference sequence). Trimming took off 5 bases at V and 0 bases at J, with 11 bases between the two ends. The CDR3 has 15 residues. As DNA, the CDR3 is TGTGCCAGCAGGCCTGGTGGGGCGAACACCGGGGAGCTGTTTTTT. Its protein is CASRPGGANTGELFF. The full variable domain, in which reference TRBV5-4 and TRBJ2-2 provide the parts outside the CDR3, is ETGVTQSPTHLIKTRGQQVTLRCSSQSGHNTVSWYQQALGQGPQFIFQYYREEENGRGNFPPRFSGLQFPNYSSELNVNALELDDSALYLCASRPGGANTGELFFGEGSRLTVL.

The chain uses TRBV7-2 and TRBJ2-3; TRBD2 is a possible D gene (5 bases). The germline V gene encodes CDR1 SGHTA and CDR2 FQGNSA. Trimming pared 0 bases from V and 2 bases from J, leaving 15 bases between. The CDR3 extends over 17 amino acids. As DNA, the CDR3 is TGTGCCAGCAGCTTAGCGCAATGGACTCCCCACACAGATACGCAGTATTTT. Encoded protein: CASSLAQWTPHTDTQYF.

This chain joins TRBV19 and TRBJ2-1; TRBD2 matches at 9 bases. Germline V CDR1 and CDR2: LNHDA, SQIVND (reference sequence). This CDR3 comprises 15 residues. Trimming removed 3 bases from V and 5 bases from J; junction bases left unmatched: 5. The CDR3 is CASSMSSGAHNEQFF. CDR3 nucleotides: TGTGCCAGTAGTATGTCTAGCGGGGCCCACAATGAGCAGTTCTTC.